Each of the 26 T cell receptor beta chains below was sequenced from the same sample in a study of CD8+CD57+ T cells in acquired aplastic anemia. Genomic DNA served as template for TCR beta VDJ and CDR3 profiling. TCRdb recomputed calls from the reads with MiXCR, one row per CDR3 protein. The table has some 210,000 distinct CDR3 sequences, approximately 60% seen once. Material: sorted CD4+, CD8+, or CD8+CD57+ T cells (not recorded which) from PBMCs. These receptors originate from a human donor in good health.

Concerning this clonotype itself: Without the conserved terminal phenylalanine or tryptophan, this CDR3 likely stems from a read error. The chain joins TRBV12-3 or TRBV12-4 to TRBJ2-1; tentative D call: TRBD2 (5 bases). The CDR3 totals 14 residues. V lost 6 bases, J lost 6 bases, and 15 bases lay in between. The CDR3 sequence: CASSSYTSGNEQFS. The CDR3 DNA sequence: TGTGCCAGCAGCTCATATACTAGTGGCAATGAGCAGTTCTCC.

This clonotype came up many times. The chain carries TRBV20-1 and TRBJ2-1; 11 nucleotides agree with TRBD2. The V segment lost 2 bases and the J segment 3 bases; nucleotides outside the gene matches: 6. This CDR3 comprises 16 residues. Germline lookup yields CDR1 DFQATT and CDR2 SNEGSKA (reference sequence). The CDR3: CSARLLAGGDYNEQFF. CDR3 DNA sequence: TGCAGTGCTAGACTCCTAGCGGGAGGCGACTACAATGAGCAGTTCTTC.

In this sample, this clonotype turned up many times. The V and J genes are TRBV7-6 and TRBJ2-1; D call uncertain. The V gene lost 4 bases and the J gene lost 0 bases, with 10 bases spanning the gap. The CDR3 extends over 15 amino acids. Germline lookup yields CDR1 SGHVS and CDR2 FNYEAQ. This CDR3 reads CASSSPSDSYNEQFF. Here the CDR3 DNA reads TGTGCCAGCAGCTCCCCCAGCGACTCCTACAATGAGCAGTTCTTC.

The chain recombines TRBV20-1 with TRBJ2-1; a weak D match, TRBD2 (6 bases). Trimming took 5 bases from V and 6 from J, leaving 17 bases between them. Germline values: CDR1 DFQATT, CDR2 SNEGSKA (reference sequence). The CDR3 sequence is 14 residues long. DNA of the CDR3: TGCAGTGCTGGGGAGGAGTATCCAGGCAATGAGCAGTTCTTC. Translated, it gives CSAGEEYPGNEQFF.

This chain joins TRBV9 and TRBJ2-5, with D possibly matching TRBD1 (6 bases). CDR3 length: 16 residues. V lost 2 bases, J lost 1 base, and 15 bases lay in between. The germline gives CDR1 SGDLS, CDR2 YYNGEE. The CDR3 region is CASSVTGQGTQETQYF. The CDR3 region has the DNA TGTGCCAGCAGCGTTACGGGACAAGGGACCCAAGAGACCCAGTACTTC.

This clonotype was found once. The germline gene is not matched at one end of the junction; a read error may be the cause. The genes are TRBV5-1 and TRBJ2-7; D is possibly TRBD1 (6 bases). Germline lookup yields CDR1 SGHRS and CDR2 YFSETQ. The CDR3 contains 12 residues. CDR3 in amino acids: CASSRTAVEQYF. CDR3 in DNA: TGTGCCAGCAGCCGGACAGCGGTCGAGCAGTACTTC.

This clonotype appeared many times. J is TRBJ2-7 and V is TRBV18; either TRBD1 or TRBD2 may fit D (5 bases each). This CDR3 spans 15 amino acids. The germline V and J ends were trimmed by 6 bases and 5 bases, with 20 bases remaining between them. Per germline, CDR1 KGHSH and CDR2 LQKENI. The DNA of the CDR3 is TGTGCCAGCTCTCCGAGGGTTCAGGGATTCGACGAGCAGTACTTC. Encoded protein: CASSPRVQGFDEQYF.

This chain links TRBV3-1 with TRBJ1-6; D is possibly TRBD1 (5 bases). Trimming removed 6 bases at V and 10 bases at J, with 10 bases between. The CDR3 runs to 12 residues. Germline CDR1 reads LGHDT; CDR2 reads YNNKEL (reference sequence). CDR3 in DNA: TGTGCCAGCAGTGGGACTCGATCACCCCTCCACTTT. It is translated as CASSGTRSPLHF.

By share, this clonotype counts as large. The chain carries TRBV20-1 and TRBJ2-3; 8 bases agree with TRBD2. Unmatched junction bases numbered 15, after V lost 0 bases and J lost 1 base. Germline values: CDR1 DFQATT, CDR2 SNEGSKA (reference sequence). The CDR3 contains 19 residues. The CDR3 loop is CSARDPPVSGTRGTDTQYF. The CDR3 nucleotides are TGCAGTGCTAGAGATCCCCCCGTTAGCGGGACGCGGGGCACAGATACGCAGTATTTT.

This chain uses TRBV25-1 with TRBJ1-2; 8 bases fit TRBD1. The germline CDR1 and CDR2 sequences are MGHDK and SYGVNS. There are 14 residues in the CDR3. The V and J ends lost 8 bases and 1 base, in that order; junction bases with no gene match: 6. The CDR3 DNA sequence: TGTGCCAGCCGCGGACAGGGACTTAACTATGGCTACACCTTC. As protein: CASRGQGLNYGYTF.

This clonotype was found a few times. The CDR3 DNA reads as TGCAGCGTGAATAAACAGGGAAACTCTGGAAACACCATATATTTT. The encoded protein is CSVNKQGNSGNTIYF. The genes are TRBV29-1 and TRBJ1-3; maybe TRBD1 (6 bases). CDR3 length: 15 amino acids. With 6 bases removed from V and 0 bases from J, the gap between germline ends came to 15 bases. Germline loops: CDR1 SQVTM, CDR2 ANQGSEA.

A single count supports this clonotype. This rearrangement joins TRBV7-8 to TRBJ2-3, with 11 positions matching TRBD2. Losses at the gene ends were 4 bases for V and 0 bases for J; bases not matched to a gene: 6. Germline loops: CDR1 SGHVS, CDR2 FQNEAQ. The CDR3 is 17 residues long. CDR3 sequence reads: CASSSLLAGVSTDTQYF. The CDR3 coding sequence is TGTGCCAGCAGCTCTTTACTAGCGGGGGTTAGCACAGATACGCAGTATTTT.

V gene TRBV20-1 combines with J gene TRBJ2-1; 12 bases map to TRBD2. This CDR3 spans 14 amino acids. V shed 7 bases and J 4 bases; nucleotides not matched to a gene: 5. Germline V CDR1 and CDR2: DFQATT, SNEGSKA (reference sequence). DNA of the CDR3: TGCAGTGTCCCGACTAGCGGGGGATACAATGAGCAGTTCTTC. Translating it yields CSVPTSGGYNEQFF.

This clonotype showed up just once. CDR3 nucleotides: TGTGCCAGCAGTACGAGGGAAGCCTACGAGCAGTACTTC. This codes for CASSTREAYEQYF. The rearrangement uses TRBV12-3 or TRBV12-4 and TRBJ2-7, with a possible D match to TRBD2 (5 bases). V lost 5 bases and J 2 bases, leaving 10 bases between the germline ends. There are 13 residues in the CDR3.

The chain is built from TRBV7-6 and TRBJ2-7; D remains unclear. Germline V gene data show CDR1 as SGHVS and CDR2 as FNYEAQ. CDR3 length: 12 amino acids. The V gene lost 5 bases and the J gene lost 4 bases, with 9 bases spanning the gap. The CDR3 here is CASSPAGYEQYF. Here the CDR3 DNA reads TGTGCCAGCAGCCCGGCCGGATACGAGCAGTACTTC.

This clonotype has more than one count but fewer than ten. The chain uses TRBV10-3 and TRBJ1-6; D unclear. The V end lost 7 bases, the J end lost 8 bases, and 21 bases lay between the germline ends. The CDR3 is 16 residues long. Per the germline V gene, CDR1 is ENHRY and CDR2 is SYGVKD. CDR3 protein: CAIIRGGKSFYSPLHF. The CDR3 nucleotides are TGTGCCATCATCAGAGGCGGGAAATCCTTTTATTCACCCCTCCACTTT.

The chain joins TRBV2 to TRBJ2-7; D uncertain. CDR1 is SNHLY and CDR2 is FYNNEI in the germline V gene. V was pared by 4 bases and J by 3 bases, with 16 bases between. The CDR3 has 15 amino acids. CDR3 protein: CASSGEDGRLYEQYF. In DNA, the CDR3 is TGTGCCAGCAGTGGAGAGGACGGCCGTCTCTACGAGCAGTACTTC.

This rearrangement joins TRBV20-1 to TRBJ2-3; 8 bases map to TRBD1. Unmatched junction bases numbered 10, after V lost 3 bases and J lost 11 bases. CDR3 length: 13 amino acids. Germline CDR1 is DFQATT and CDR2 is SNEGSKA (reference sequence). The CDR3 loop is CSASWGTGNEQYF. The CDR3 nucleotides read TGCAGTGCTAGCTGGGGGACAGGTAATGAGCAGTATTTT.

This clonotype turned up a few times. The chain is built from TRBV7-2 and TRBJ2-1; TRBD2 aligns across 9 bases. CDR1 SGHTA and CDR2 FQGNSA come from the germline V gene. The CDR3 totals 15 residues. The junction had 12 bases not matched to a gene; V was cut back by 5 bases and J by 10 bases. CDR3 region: CASSPQPSGVKEQFF. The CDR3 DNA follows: TGTGCCAGCAGCCCGCAGCCTAGCGGGGTAAAAGAGCAGTTCTTC.

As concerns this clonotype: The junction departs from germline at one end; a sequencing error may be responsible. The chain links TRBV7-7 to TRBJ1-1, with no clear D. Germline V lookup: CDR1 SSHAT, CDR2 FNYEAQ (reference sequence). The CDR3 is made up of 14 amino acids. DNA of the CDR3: TGTGCTAGCAGCTTAGCCGACGGGGACACTGAAGCTTTCTTT. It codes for CASSLADGDTEAFF.

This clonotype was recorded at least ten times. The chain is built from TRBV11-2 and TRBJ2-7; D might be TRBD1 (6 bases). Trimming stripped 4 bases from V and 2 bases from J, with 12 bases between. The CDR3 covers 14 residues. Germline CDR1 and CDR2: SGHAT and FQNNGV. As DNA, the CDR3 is TGTGCCAGCAGCTCTTGGACAGACACCTACGAGCAGTACTTC. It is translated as CASSSWTDTYEQYF.

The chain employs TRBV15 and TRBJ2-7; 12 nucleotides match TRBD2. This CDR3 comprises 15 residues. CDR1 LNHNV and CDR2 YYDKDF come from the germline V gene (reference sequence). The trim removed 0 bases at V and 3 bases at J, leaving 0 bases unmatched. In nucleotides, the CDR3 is TGTGCCACCAGCAGAGAACTAGCGGGAGGCTACGAGCAGTACTTC. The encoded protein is CATSRELAGGYEQYF.

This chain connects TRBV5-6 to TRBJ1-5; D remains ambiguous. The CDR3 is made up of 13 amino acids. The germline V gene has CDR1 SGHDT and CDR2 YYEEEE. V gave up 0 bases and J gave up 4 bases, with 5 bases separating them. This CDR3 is CASSLGRNQPQHF. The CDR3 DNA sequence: TGTGCCAGCAGCTTGGGTAGGAATCAGCCCCAGCATTTT.

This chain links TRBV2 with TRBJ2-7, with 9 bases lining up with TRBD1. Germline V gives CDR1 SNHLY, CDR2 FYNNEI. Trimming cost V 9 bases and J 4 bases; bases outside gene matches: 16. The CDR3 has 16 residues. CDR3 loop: CARETGEQGAAYEQYF. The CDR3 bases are TGTGCCAGAGAGACGGGGGAACAGGGGGCAGCTTACGAGCAGTACTTC. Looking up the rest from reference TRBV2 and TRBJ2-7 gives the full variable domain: EPEVTQTPSHQVTQMGQEVILRCVPISNHLYFYWYRQILGQKVEFLVSFYNNEISEKSEIFDDQFSVERPDGSNFTLKIRSTKLEDSAMYFCARETGEQGAAYEQYFGPGTRLTVT.

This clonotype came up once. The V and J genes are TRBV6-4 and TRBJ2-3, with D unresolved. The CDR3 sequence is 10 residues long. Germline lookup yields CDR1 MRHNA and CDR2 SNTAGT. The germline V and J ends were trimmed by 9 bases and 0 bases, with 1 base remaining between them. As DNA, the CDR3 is TGTGCCAGGAGCACAGATACGCAGTATTTT. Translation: CARSTDTQYF.

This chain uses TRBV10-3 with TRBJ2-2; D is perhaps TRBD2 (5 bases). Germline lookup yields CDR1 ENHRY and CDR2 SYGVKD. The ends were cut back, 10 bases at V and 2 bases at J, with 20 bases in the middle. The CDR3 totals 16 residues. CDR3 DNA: TGTGCCACCTTCGTCGGGGTCGCCGGAAACACCGGGGAGCTGTTTTTT. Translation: CATFVGVAGNTGELFF.